This T cell receptor beta chain was sequenced during a study of early T cells in non-severe SARS-CoV-2 infection. Across the study: Chains were unpaired, as sequencing was done on bulk RNA from unsorted whole blood. Overall study findings and caveats: VDJdb matches were skewed toward anti-spike CD8 T cell responses.

With respect to this clonotype: The antigen is undetermined.

cDNA molecules, individually, were tagged with unique molecular identifiers. TCRdb reprocessed the 5' RACE reads via MiXCR and lists one record per CDR3 protein. This sample carries approximately 69,000 distinct CDR3 sequences, 10% to 15% of them seen once, and the ten largest clones take approximately 6.4%. The germline gives CDR1 SQVTM, CDR2 ANQGSEA. The germline V and J ends were trimmed by 7 bases and 8 bases, with 14 bases remaining between them. The CDR3 loop spans 11 amino acids. Sequenced input: whole blood. J is TRBJ1-2 and V is TRBV29-1; D may be TRBD1 (6 bases). The receptor's source is an adult who was a healthcare worker with PCR-confirmed SARS-CoV-2 infection or an uninfected control (not recorded which). The CDR3 sequence: CSGRHREGYTF. CDR3 nucleotide sequence: TGCAGCGGAAGACACAGGGAAGGCTACACCTTC.